This TCR beta chain is from a study of CD4+ T cells in melanoma. This CDR3 has 14 residues. The germline CDR1 and CDR2 sequences are PRHDT and FYEKMQ (reference sequence). V was cut by 4 bases and J by 4 bases, with 13 bases left in between. Profiled with immunoSEQ multiplex PCR; TCRdb holds only in-frame clones, not every one. The sample holds roughly 15,000 clones, around 76% seen once. The genes are TRBV13 and TRBJ1-1, with no clear D. This TCR came from a human donor with melanoma. Sequencing was performed on cells from a culture (not recorded whether cultured in vitro). DNA of the CDR3: TGTGCCAGCAGCTCCCCAGACCAGAGCACTGAAGCTTTCTTT. As protein: CASSSPDQSTEAFF.